The sequence of this TCR beta chain was determined in a study of cytomegalovirus exposure and HLA in healthy donors. With 3 bases clipped from V and 4 bases from J, the junction kept 5 bases outside the gene matches. The CDR3 runs to 14 residues. Germline V gene lookup returns CDR1 SQVTM and CDR2 ANQGSEA. A multiplex PCR was run with 60 Vbeta primers and 13 Jbeta primers. Clones were read by immunoSEQ multiplex PCR, and TCRdb kept only the in-frame ones, dropping some. The sample has 200,000 to 300,000 clones, roughly 81% seen once. The chain has TRBV29-1 and TRBJ1-2; 10 bases map to TRBD1. The TCR was taken from a woman aged 40-49 years in good health and CMV-seropositive. Sequenced: PBMCs. The CDR3 here is CSVEGTGDSYGYTF. The CDR3 DNA sequence: TGCAGCGTTGAGGGGACAGGGGATTCCTATGGCTACACCTTC.